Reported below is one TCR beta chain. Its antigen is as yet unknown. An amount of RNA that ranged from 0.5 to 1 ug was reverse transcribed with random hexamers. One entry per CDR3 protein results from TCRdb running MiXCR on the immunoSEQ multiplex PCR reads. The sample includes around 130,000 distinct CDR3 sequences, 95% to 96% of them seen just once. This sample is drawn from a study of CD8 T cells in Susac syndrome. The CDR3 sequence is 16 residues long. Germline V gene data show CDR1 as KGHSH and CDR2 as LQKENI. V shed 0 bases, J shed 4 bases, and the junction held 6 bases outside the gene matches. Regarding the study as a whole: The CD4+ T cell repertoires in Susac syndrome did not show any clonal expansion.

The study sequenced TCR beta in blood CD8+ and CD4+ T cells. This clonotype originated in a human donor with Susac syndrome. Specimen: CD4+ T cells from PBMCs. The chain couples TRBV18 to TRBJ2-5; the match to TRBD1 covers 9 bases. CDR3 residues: CASSPPRGQGAETQYF. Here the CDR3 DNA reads TGTGCCAGCTCACCACCTCGGGGACAGGGTGCAGAGACCCAGTACTTC.